This T cell receptor (beta chain) was profiled in a study of cytomegalovirus exposure and HLA in healthy donors. Findings of the study overall: Later analysis identified several of the most significant clusters that appeared linked to common viral pathogens. Immune exposure information available was restricted to CMV serostatus.

CDR1 SGDLS and CDR2 YYNGEE come from the germline V gene. The CDR3 totals 13 residues. Trimming shortened V by 2 bases and J by 5 bases, and 10 bases separated the two germline ends. In the PCR, 60 Vbeta and 13 Jbeta primers were used. Sequencing was performed with immunoSEQ multiplex PCR; in TCRdb, only in-frame clones are kept and a portion is missing. The table records just over 150,000 clones, about 80% of them present only once. With respect to this clone: Its cognate antigen is unknown.

The receptor was isolated from a female donor in good health and CMV-seronegative. The source material was PBMCs. The chain employs TRBV9 and TRBJ2-5; TRBD1 might be the D (5 bases). The DNA of the CDR3 is TGTGCCAGCAGCGTTGGGGCCCAGGAGACCCAGTACTTC. Translated: CASSVGAQETQYF.